This TCR beta chain originates from a study of blood T cell repertoires in COVID-19. Study-level background: PBMCs, B-cell-depleted T cells, or T cells provided the cDNA or gDNA that made up the material.

The repertoire was sequenced with immunoSEQ multiplex PCR; TCRdb's copy has only in-frame clones and lacks some. The sample records a few hundred thousand clones, around four fifths being singletons. V was pared by 1 base and J by 9 bases, with 5 bases of the junction left unmatched. The CDR3 contains 15 residues. The germline gives CDR1 SGHTA, CDR2 FQGNSA. The receptor was derived from a middle-aged man who had recovered from COVID-19. The sample comprised PBMCs or T cells enriched from blood (not recorded which). J is TRBJ1-6 and V is TRBV7-2; 8 bases agree with TRBD1. CDR3 nucleotides: TGTGCCAGCAGCTTAGGTCCAGGGGGCATTTCACCCCTCCACTTT. This encodes CASSLGPGGISPLHF.